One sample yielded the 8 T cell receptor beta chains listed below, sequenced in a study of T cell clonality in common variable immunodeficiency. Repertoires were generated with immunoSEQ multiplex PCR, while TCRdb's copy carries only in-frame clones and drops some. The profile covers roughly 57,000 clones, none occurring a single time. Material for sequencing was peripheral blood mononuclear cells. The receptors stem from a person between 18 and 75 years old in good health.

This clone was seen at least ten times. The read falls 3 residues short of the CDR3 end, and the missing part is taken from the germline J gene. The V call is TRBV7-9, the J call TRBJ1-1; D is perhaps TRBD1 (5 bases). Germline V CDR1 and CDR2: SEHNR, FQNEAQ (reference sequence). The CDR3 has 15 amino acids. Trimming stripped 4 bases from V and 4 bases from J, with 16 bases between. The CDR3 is CASSSLWGEGTEAFF. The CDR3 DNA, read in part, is TGTGCCAGCAGCTCCCTTTGGGGGGAGGGCACTGAA.

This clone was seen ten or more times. The CDR3 sequence is CASIPAGQVRNQPQHF. Partial CDR3 DNA: TGTGCCAGCATTCCCGCTGGACAGGTCCGCAATCAGCCC. The V call is TRBV6-2 or TRBV6-3, the J call TRBJ1-5, with TRBD1 matching 7 bases. Read coverage stops 3 residues before the CDR3 terminus; the germline J gene supplies the remainder. CDR3 length: 16 residues. Germline CDR1 MNHEY, CDR2 SVGEGT. V was clipped by 7 bases and J by 2 bases; unmatched bases: 11.

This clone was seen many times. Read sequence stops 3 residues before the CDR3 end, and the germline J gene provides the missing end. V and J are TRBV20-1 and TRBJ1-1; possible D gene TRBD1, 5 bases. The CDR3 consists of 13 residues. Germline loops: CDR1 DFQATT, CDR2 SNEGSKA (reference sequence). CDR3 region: CSAQKGTTGQAFF. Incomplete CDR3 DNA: TGCAGTGCCCAAAAGGGGACTACGGGGCAA.

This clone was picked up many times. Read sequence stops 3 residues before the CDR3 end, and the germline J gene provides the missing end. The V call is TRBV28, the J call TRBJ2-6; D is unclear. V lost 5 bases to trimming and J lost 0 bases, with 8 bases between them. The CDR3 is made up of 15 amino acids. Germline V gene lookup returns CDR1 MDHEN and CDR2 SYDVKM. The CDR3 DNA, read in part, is TGTGCCAGCAGTCTACCGGTCTCTGGGGCCAACGTC. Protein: CASSLPVSGANV. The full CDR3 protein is CASSLPVSGANVLTF.

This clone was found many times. This CDR3 is CASSIGLQARSTEAFF. Incomplete CDR3 DNA: TGTGCCAGTAGTATCGGACTACAGGCCCGGAGCACTGAA. The rearrangement joins TRBV19 to TRBJ1-1, with a weak D call TRBD1 (5 bases). The read comes to an end 3 residues before the CDR3 does, leaving the germline J gene to fill in the end. The CDR3 covers 16 residues. Germline V gene data show CDR1 as LNHDA and CDR2 as SQIVND (reference sequence). Trimming stripped 3 bases from V and 4 bases from J, with 18 bases between. The full variable domain, completed using reference TRBV19 and TRBJ1-1, is DGGITQSPKYLFRKEGQNVTLSCEQNLNHDAMYWYRQDPGQGLRLIYYSQIVNDFQKGDIAEGYSVSREKKESFPLTVTSAQKNPTAFYLCASSIGLQARSTEAFFGQGTRLTVV.

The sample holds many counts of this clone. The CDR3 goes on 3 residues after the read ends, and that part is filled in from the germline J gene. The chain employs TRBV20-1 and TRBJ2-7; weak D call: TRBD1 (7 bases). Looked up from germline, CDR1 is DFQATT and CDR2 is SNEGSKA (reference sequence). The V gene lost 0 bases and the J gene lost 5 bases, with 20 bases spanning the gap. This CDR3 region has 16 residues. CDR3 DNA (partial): TGCAGTGCTAGAGACGGGGGACAGCTGGATTTCGACGAG. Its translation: CSARDGGQLDFDE. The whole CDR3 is CSARDGGQLDFDEQYF.

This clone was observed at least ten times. CDR3 bases read: TGTGCCAGCTTTGGAGGGGTTGGGAATGCAACTAATGAAAAA. Its translation: CASFGGVGNATNEK. The entire CDR3 protein reads CASFGGVGNATNEKLFF. V gene TRBV6-2 or TRBV6-3 combines with J gene TRBJ1-4, with a weak D call TRBD1 (5 bases). The CDR3 end falls 3 residues outside the read, so it is completed with the germline J gene. The CDR3 extends over 17 amino acids. CDR1 is MNHEY, CDR2 SVGEGT, per germline. V lost 8 bases, J lost 0 bases, and 19 bases lay in between.

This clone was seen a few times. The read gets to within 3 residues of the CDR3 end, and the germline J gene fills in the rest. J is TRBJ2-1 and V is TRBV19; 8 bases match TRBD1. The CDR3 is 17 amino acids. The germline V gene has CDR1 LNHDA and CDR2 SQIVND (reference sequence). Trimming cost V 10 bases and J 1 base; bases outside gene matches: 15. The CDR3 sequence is CATDGTGSKFSYNEQFF. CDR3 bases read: TGTGCCACCGACGGGACAGGTAGTAAGTTTTCCTACAATGAG.